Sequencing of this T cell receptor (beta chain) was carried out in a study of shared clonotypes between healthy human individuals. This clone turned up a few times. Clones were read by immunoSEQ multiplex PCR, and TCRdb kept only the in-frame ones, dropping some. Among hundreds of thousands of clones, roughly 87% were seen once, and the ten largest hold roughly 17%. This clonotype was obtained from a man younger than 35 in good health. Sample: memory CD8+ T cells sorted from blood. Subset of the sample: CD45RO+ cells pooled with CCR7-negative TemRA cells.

The CDR3: CASNSAEDRRYNQPQHF. The CDR3 nucleotides are TGTGCCAGTAACTCTGCTGAGGACAGACGTTACAATCAGCCCCAGCATTTT. V usage is TRBV19 and J usage is TRBJ1-5; D might be TRBD1 (6 bases). CDR3 size: 17 residues. The ends were cut back, 7 bases at V and 3 bases at J, with 22 bases in the middle. Germline V lookup: CDR1 LNHDA, CDR2 SQIVND (reference sequence).